This T cell receptor (beta chain) was found in a study of T cells in Graves' hyperthyroidism and ophthalmopathy. The wider study: At the time of initial diagnosis and before any treatment, peripheral blood was collected. Study-wide results and limits: Separation of ophthalmopathy from stable hyperthyroidism was achieved by a 13 V-J model.

At least ten counts were recorded for this clonotype. Its antigen is currently unknown. The germline V gene has CDR1 MDHEN and CDR2 SYDVKM. The CDR3 length is 14 residues. Trimming removed 6 bases at V and 1 base at J, with 10 bases between. Diagnoses rested on clinical symptoms, serum thyroxine and TRAb, thyroid ultrasound and orbital computed tomography. Researchers took RNA transcripts and amplified the TCR beta CDR3 regions from them. The primer set for the first-round RT-PCR of the TCR CDR3 was HTBI. Using its own MiXCR run on the multiplex PCR reads, TCRdb lists one record per CDR3 protein. The data show some 560,000 distinct CDR3 sequences, roughly 15% seen once.

Sequencing was carried out using blood. V is TRBV28 and J is TRBJ2-1; TRBD1 is a possible D gene (5 bases). This receptor was obtained from a woman in her thirties or forties with Graves' hyperthyroidism. CDR3 loop: CASRLRQSYNEQFF. For the CDR3, the DNA is TGTGCCAGCAGACTCAGACAGTCCTACAATGAGCAGTTCTTC.